This passage covers 17 T cell receptor beta chains from one sample sequenced in a study of T cell responses to AZD1222 COVID-19 vaccine. The table came from immunoSEQ multiplex PCR; TCRdb's copy has only in-frame clones and leaves some out. The sample shows roughly 180,000 clones, approximately 90% of them seen only once. Sequenced here: peripheral blood, sampled on day 0 of AZD1222 vaccination. All receptors derive from an adult in good health.

The chain employs TRBV28 and TRBJ2-4; weak D call: TRBD2 (5 bases). Trimming left V 4 bases short and J 0 bases short, with 13 bases between. CDR3 size: 16 residues. Looked up from germline, CDR1 is MDHEN and CDR2 is SYDVKM. This chain's CDR3 is CASSSPRASAKNIQYF. The CDR3 region has the DNA TGTGCCAGCAGTTCCCCGAGGGCCTCAGCCAAAAACATTCAGTACTTC.

This chain joins TRBV19 and TRBJ1-5; the D gene is possibly TRBD1 (5 bases). Germline loops: CDR1 LNHDA, CDR2 SQIVND (reference sequence). The CDR3 length is 13 residues. V dropped 9 bases and J dropped 9 bases, with 18 bases sitting between them. CDR3 amino acids: CASRMGGSGPQHF. CDR3 in DNA: TGTGCCAGCCGGATGGGGGGGTCGGGGCCCCAGCATTTT.

This sequence joins TRBV29-1 and TRBJ1-1; 8 nucleotides line up with TRBD1. V shed 3 bases, J shed 1 base, and the junction held 1 base outside the gene matches. This CDR3 is built from 13 residues. Germline CDR1 and CDR2: SQVTM and ANQGSEA. The CDR3 bases are TGCAGCGTTGACAGGGGGCAGAACACTGAAGCTTTCTTT. It translates to CSVDRGQNTEAFF.

The CDR3 sequence: CASSVTRHPDRVESYNEQFF. The DNA of the CDR3 is TGTGCCAGCAGCGTAACGAGACATCCTGACAGGGTGGAATCCTACAATGAGCAGTTCTTC. J is TRBJ2-1 and V is TRBV9; 7 bases are shared with TRBD1. The CDR3 loop spans 20 amino acids. The V segment lost 1 base and the J segment 1 base; nucleotides outside the gene matches: 17. Germline loops: CDR1 SGDLS, CDR2 YYNGEE.

The CDR3 DNA sequence: TGTGCCAGCAGCTTAGGTTTGGCTAACTATGGCTACACCTTC. Protein: CASSLGLANYGYTF. The chain uses TRBV7-2 and TRBJ1-2; D is uncertain. Between the trimmed V and J ends, which lost 1 base and 0 bases, there was a span of 6 bases. The CDR3 contains 14 residues. In germline, CDR1 is SGHTA, CDR2 FQGNSA. The variable domain in full, completed from reference TRBV7-2 and TRBJ1-2, reads GAGVSQSPSNKVTEKGKDVELRCDPISGHTALYWYRQSLGQGLEFLIYFQGNSAPDKSGLPSDRFSAERTGGSVSTLTIQRTQQEDSAVYLCASSLGLANYGYTFGSGTRLTVV.

The V gene is TRBV9, the J gene TRBJ2-7; possible D gene TRBD1, 6 bases. Germline CDR1 reads SGDLS; CDR2 reads YYNGEE. The CDR3 runs to 15 residues. The ends were cut back, 3 bases at V and 2 bases at J, with 15 bases in the middle. The DNA for the CDR3 is TGTGCCAGCAGCGAGAGAGACAAGGGGGCCTACGAGCAGTACTTC. As protein: CASSERDKGAYEQYF.

This clone was observed a handful of times. The CDR3: CASSLLWGPEEKLFF. CDR3 in DNA: TGCGCCAGCAGCCTCCTTTGGGGGCCGGAAGAAAAACTGTTTTTT. The chain joins TRBV4-3 to TRBJ1-4, with D possibly being TRBD1 (6 bases). The V end lost 4 bases, the J end lost 8 bases, and 17 bases lay between the germline ends. Germline assignment: CDR1 LGHNA and CDR2 YSLEER. This CDR3 is 15 amino acids long.

The chain uses TRBV23-1 and TRBJ2-2; 7 bases are shared with TRBD1. TRBV23-1 is sorted into the ORF group, with uncertain function. V lost 4 bases to trimming and J lost 6 bases; unmatched junction nucleotides: 17. The length of the CDR3 is 18 residues. CDR3 sequence (DNA): TGCGCCAGCAGTCCCCTAGCCCATGACAGGGAAACGGCCGGGGAGCTGTTTTTT. Translated: CASSPLAHDRETAGELFF.

J is TRBJ1-2 and V is TRBV3-1 (or the pseudogene TRBV3-2); D unclear. Germline lookup yields CDR1 LGHDT and CDR2 YNNKEL (reference sequence). The germline V and J ends were trimmed by 1 base and 2 bases, with 8 bases remaining between them. CDR3 size: 14 residues. CDR3 coding DNA: TGTGCCAGCAGCCAAGGTGTCTGGAACTATGGCTACACCTTC. Translation: CASSQGVWNYGYTF.

The rearrangement links TRBV15 to TRBJ1-5; 8 bases are shared with TRBD1. CDR3 length: 14 residues. Germline CDR1 is LNHNV and CDR2 is YYDKDF (reference sequence). J lost 6 bases, V lost 0 bases, and 1 base had no gene match. The CDR3 protein is CATSRDDRGQPQHF. The DNA of the CDR3 is TGTGCCACCAGCAGAGATGACAGGGGTCAGCCCCAGCATTTT.

The J gene is TRBJ2-7, the V gene TRBV5-1; possibly TRBD2 for D (6 bases). The germline V gene encodes CDR1 SGHRS and CDR2 YFSETQ. The CDR3 sequence is 16 residues long. Trimming removed 1 base from V and 0 bases from J, with 14 bases in between. The CDR3 here is CASSLIIDGSSYEQYF. The CDR3 region has the DNA TGCGCCAGCAGCTTGATCATTGACGGGAGCTCCTACGAGCAGTACTTC. The complete variable domain, with remaining parts taken from reference TRBV5-1 and TRBJ2-7, reads KAGVTQTPRYLIKTRGQQVTLSCSPISGHRSVSWYQQTPGQGLQFLFEYFSETQRNKGNFPGRFSGRQFSNSRSEMNVSTLELGDSALYLCASSLIIDGSSYEQYFGPGTRLTVT.

The chain is built from TRBV6-4 and TRBJ1-4; the D is unclear. This CDR3 spans 15 amino acids. Trimming pared 4 bases from V and 0 bases from J, leaving 9 bases between. Germline V gene lookup returns CDR1 MRHNA and CDR2 SNTAGT. This CDR3 is CASSAQASTNEKLFF. The CDR3 DNA follows: TGTGCCAGCAGTGCGCAGGCCTCAACTAATGAAAAACTGTTTTTT.

The chain couples TRBV28 to TRBJ2-3; D unclear. Germline CDR1 and CDR2: MDHEN and SYDVKM. V dropped 5 bases and J dropped 0 bases, with 9 bases sitting between them. The CDR3 is 14 amino acids. CDR3 nucleotides: TGTGCCAGCAGTGCGCCGTCAAGCACAGATACGCAGTATTTT. Translation gives CASSAPSSTDTQYF.

The chain couples TRBV20-1 to TRBJ1-1; D not resolved. V lost 3 bases, J lost 5 bases, and 7 bases lay in between. The V gene's germline CDR1 is DFQATT and CDR2 SNEGSKA (reference sequence). The CDR3 runs 11 residues. The CDR3 reads CSARKETEAFF. For the CDR3, the DNA is TGCAGTGCTAGGAAGGAGACTGAAGCTTTCTTT.

The rearrangement links TRBV3-1 (or the pseudogene TRBV3-2) to TRBJ1-1; D unclear. Germline V lookup: CDR1 LGHDT, CDR2 YNNKEL (reference sequence). CDR3 length equals 13 residues. The V gene lost 1 base and the J gene lost 5 bases, with 8 bases spanning the gap. The CDR3 spells CASSQARGTEAFF. The DNA of the CDR3 is TGTGCCAGCAGCCAAGCGAGAGGAACTGAAGCTTTCTTT.

This clone was seen only once. V is TRBV30 and J is TRBJ1-5, with 8 bases matching TRBD1. Germline V gene data show CDR1 as GTSNPN and CDR2 as SVGIG (reference sequence). J gave up 3 bases and V 0 bases, and 7 bases lay outside the gene matches. This CDR3 contains 16 residues. The CDR3 DNA sequence: TGTGCCTGGAGTGTCCCCTGGACAGGGAACAATCAGCCCCAGCATTTT. Its protein is CAWSVPWTGNNQPQHF.

This chain links TRBV6-6 with TRBJ2-4, with D perhaps assigned TRBD1 or TRBD2 (6 bases each). This CDR3 spans 14 amino acids. V lost 0 bases and J lost 14, with 17 bases in between. Germline V gene sequence: CDR1 MNHNY, CDR2 SVGAGI (reference sequence). For the CDR3, the DNA is TGTGCCAGCAGTTACTCGAGTGGGGGGCCAAGGGAGTACTTC. This encodes CASSYSSGGPREYF.